Listed here are 18 T cell receptor beta chains from one sample, sequenced in a study of cytomegalovirus exposure and HLA in healthy donors. PCR used 60 Vbeta primers and 13 Jbeta primers. The data were produced by immunoSEQ multiplex PCR, yet TCRdb's version contains in-frame clones alone and is incomplete. The table lists around 62,000 clones, around 80% of them singletons. The sample comprised PBMCs. Source of these receptors: a woman aged 30 to 39 in good health and CMV-seronegative.

The chain joins TRBV19 to TRBJ1-1; 7 bases align to TRBD1. CDR1 LNHDA and CDR2 SQIVND come from the germline V gene (reference sequence). The CDR3 runs 14 residues. J gave up 3 bases and V 4 bases, and 5 bases lay outside the gene matches. Written as DNA, the CDR3 is TGTGCCAGTAGTACCCGACAGGGATACACTGAAGCTTTCTTT. Protein product: CASSTRQGYTEAFF.

V gene TRBV5-4 combines with J gene TRBJ2-7; TRBD2 agrees at 10 bases. V shed 4 bases and J 0 bases; nucleotides not matched to a gene: 4. From germline, CDR1 is SGHNT and CDR2 YYREEE (reference sequence). The CDR3 has 15 residues. The CDR3 nucleotides read TGTGCCAGCAGCGTTAGCGGGGGGTACTCCTACGAGCAGTACTTC. It specifies CASSVSGGYSYEQYF.

V is TRBV19 and J is TRBJ2-5, with TRBD2 matching over 7 bases. The CDR3 runs 16 residues. CDR1 is LNHDA and CDR2 is SQIVND in the germline V gene (reference sequence). The junction had 13 bases not matched to a gene; V was cut back by 4 bases and J by 5 bases. The CDR3 DNA sequence: TGTGCCAGTAGTAATGCTCGGGGGGATTCGTGGGAGACCCAGTACTTC. Its translation is CASSNARGDSWETQYF. The variable domain in full, completed from reference TRBV19 and TRBJ2-5, reads DGGITQSPKYLFRKEGQNVTLSCEQNLNHDAMYWYRQDPGQGLRLIYYSQIVNDFQKGDIAEGYSVSREKKESFPLTVTSAQKNPTAFYLCASSNARGDSWETQYFGPGTRLLVL.

This chain joins TRBV6-5 and TRBJ2-5; D remains ambiguous. This CDR3 has 12 amino acids. Germline assignment: CDR1 MNHEY and CDR2 SVGAGI. V lost 0 bases to trimming and J lost 5 bases, with 4 bases between them. The chain's CDR3 is CASSYSRETQYF. The CDR3 bases are TGTGCCAGCAGTTACTCGAGGGAGACCCAGTACTTC.

This clone is a singleton in its sample. This chain joins TRBV19 and TRBJ1-2, with D possibly matching TRBD1 (5 bases). Trimming pared 3 bases from V and 4 bases from J, leaving 12 bases between. The CDR3 consists of 14 residues. Germline CDR1 reads LNHDA; CDR2 reads SQIVND (reference sequence). This chain's CDR3 is CASSMLQETYGYTF. CDR3 bases: TGTGCCAGTAGTATGTTACAGGAGACCTATGGCTACACCTTC.

The chain is built from TRBV6-6 and TRBJ2-3; D perhaps matches TRBD1 (5 bases). The CDR3 length is 14 residues. Germline assignment: CDR1 MNHNY and CDR2 SVGAGI (reference sequence). V lost 6 bases, J lost 1 base, and 11 bases lay in between. CDR3 amino acids: CASRMSRGTDTQYF. DNA of the CDR3: TGTGCCAGCAGGATGAGCAGGGGCACAGATACGCAGTATTTT.

The chain carries TRBV7-9 and TRBJ2-5; TRBD2 matches 15 bases. V was clipped by 6 bases and J by 5 bases; unmatched bases: 10. Germline CDR1 reads SEHNR; CDR2 reads FQNEAQ (reference sequence). The CDR3 is made up of 17 amino acids. The CDR3 loop reads CASSRKPGTSGGETQYF. The CDR3 DNA sequence: TGTGCCAGCAGTCGCAAACCCGGGACTAGCGGGGGGGAGACCCAGTACTTC.

This clone was seen a single time. The chain uses TRBV11-3 and TRBJ2-7, with 7 bases that match TRBD1. The CDR3 is made up of 13 amino acids. Germline V gives CDR1 SGHNT, CDR2 YENEEA. Trimming took 5 bases from V and 6 from J; bases not matched to a gene: 7. CDR3 DNA sequence: TGTGCCAGCAGCCCGAGGGGGCAGGGCGAGCAGTACTTC. Translation: CASSPRGQGEQYF.

The V call is TRBV2, the J call TRBJ2-7; the D gene is possibly TRBD1 (6 bases). Germline CDR1 SNHLY, CDR2 FYNNEI. Trimming shortened V by 5 bases and J by 7 bases, and 18 bases separated the two germline ends. The CDR3 has 14 residues. The CDR3 spells CASSWGPGSGEQYF. Here the CDR3 DNA reads TGTGCCAGCAGTTGGGGGCCCGGCTCTGGGGAGCAGTACTTC.

The DNA for the CDR3 is TGTGCCAGCAGCGTAGATGTAGCGGGGGATGTAGAGACCCAGTACTTC. Protein: CASSVDVAGDVETQYF. This chain uses TRBV9 with TRBJ2-5, with 9 bases fitting TRBD2. The CDR3 extends over 16 amino acids. Germline V gene data show CDR1 as SGDLS and CDR2 as YYNGEE. V was clipped by 0 bases and J by 4 bases; unmatched bases: 7.

This clone was seen once. V gene TRBV5-4 combines with J gene TRBJ2-7; TRBD1 matches at 7 bases. The J segment lost 1 base and the V segment lost 6 bases, leaving 7 bases of the junction unmatched. There are 14 residues in the CDR3. Germline assignment: CDR1 SGHNT and CDR2 YYREEE (reference sequence). Here the CDR3 reads CASTRTGRSYEQYF. CDR3 sequence (DNA): TGTGCCAGCACCCGGACAGGACGATCCTACGAGCAGTACTTC.

The genes are TRBV6-5 and TRBJ1-5, with D uncertain. V was trimmed by 2 bases and J by 2 bases, leaving 4 bases between them. The CDR3 spans 13 residues. The germline V gene has CDR1 MNHEY and CDR2 SVGAGI. The CDR3 spells CASSYPGNQPQHF. DNA for the CDR3: TGTGCCAGCAGTTACCCCGGCAATCAGCCCCAGCATTTT.

The chain couples TRBV5-1 to TRBJ2-3; 9 bases are a match to TRBD2. CDR3 length: 14 amino acids. Germline loops: CDR1 SGHRS, CDR2 YFSETQ. After removal of 8 bases from V and 2 bases from J, the junction contained 6 bases not matched to a gene. The CDR3 nucleotides read TGCGCCAGTTTTAGCGGGGGCTACACAGATACGCAGTATTTT. Translating gives CASFSGGYTDTQYF.

This clone appeared a single time. The chain recombines TRBV10-3 with TRBJ1-1; D remains ambiguous. The CDR3 is 14 residues long. The V and J ends lost 1 base and 3 bases respectively, with 9 bases between them. Germline V gene data show CDR1 as ENHRY and CDR2 as SYGVKD. The CDR3 region is CAISEYHGDTEAFF. The CDR3 region has the DNA TGTGCCATCAGTGAGTATCACGGGGACACTGAAGCTTTCTTT.

The J gene is TRBJ2-1, the V gene TRBV7-2; maybe TRBD1 (5 bases). V dropped 5 bases and J dropped 9 bases, with 17 bases sitting between them. Germline V CDR1 and CDR2: SGHTA, FQGNSA. This CDR3 region has 14 residues. For the CDR3, the DNA is TGTGCCAGCAGCCAAACAGGCCCGGCAACTGAGCAGTTCTTC. Protein product: CASSQTGPATEQFF.

In this sample, this clone turned up a few times. The rearrangement links TRBV7-6 to TRBJ1-3; no clear D. Germline-derived CDR1 and CDR2 are SGHVS and FNYEAQ. The CDR3 has 15 amino acids. Trimming removed 2 bases at V and 0 bases at J, with 8 bases between. The CDR3 reads CASSLSTSSGNTIYF. The DNA of the CDR3 is TGTGCCAGCAGCTTAAGTACTAGCTCTGGAAACACCATATATTTT.

The chain has TRBV28 and TRBJ2-7, with 8 bases that match TRBD1. The CDR3 has 14 residues. CDR1 and CDR2 from the germline V gene are MDHEN and SYDVKM. CDR3 coding DNA: TGTGCAACCGATCGGGACAGGTCATACTACGAGCAGTACTTC. It yields the protein CATDRDRSYYEQYF.

The gene calls are TRBV27 and TRBJ1-2; 12 bases fit TRBD1. CDR1 and CDR2 from the germline V gene are MNHEY and SMNVEV (reference sequence). The trim removed 4 bases at V and 8 bases at J, leaving 8 bases unmatched. The CDR3 covers 15 residues. This chain's CDR3 is CASSSPGQGARGYTF. CDR3 DNA: TGTGCCAGCAGTTCCCCGGGACAGGGGGCGAGGGGCTACACCTTC.